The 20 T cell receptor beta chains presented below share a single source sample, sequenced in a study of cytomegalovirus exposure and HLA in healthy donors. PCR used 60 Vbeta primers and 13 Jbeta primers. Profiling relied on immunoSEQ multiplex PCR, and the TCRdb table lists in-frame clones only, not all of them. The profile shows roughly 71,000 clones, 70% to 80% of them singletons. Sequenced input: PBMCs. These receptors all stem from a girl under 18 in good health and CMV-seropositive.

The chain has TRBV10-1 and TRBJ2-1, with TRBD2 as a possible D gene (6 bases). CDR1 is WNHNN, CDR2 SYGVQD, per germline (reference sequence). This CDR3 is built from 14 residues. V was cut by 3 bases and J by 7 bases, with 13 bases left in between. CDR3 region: CASSDLAEGNEQFF. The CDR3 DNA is TGCGCCAGCAGTGATTTAGCGGAGGGGAATGAGCAGTTCTTC.

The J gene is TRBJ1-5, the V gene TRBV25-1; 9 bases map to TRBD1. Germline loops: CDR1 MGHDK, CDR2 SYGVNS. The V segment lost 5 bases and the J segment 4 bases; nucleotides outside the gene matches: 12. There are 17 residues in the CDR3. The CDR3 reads CASSPYLPGQGNQPQHF. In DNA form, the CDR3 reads TGTGCCAGCAGTCCATATCTCCCGGGACAGGGTAATCAGCCCCAGCATTTT.

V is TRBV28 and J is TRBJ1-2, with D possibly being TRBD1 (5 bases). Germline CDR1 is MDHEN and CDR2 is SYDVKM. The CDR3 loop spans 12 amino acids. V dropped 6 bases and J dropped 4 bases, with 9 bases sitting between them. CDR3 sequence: CASRGHGYGYTF. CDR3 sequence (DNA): TGTGCCAGCAGGGGGCATGGCTATGGCTACACCTTC.

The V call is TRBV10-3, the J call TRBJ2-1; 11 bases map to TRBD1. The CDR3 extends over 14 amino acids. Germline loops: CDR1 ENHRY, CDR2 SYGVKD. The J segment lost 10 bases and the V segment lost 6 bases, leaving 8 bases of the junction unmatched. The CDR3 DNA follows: TGTGCCATCAGCTCACCGCGGGACAGGGGGGAGCAGTTCTTC. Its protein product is CAISSPRDRGEQFF.

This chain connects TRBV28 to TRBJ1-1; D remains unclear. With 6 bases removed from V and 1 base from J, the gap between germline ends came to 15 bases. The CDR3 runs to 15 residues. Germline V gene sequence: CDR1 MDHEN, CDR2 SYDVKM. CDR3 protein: CASRTSIFTNTEAFF. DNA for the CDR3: TGTGCCAGCAGAACCTCTATCTTCACGAACACTGAAGCTTTCTTT.

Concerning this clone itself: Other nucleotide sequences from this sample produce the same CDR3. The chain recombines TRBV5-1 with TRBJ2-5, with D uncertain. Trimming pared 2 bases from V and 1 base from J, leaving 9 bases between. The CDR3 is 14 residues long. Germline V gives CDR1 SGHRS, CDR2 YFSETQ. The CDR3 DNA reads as TGCGCCAGCAGCTTCGGAACAGTCCAAGAGACCCAGTACTTC. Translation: CASSFGTVQETQYF.

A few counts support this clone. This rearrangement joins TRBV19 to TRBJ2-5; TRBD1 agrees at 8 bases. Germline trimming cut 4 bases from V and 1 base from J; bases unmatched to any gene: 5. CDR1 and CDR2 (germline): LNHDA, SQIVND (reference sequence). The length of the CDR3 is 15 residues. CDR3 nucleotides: TGTGCCAGTAGTAGCACAGGGGGTCCCCAAGAGACCCAGTACTTC. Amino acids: CASSSTGGPQETQYF.

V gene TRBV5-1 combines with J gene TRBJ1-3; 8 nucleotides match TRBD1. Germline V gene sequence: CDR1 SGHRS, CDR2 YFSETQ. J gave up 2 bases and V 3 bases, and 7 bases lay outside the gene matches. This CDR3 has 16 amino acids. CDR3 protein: CASSSATGGTGNTIYF. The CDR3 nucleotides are TGCGCCAGCAGCTCCGCAACAGGGGGGACTGGAAACACCATATATTTT.

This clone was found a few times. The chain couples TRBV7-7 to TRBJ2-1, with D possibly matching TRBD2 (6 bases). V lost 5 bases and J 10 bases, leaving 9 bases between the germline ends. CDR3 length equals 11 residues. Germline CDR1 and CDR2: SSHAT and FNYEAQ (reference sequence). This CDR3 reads CASSSGLEQFF. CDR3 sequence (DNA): TGTGCCAGCAGCAGTGGACTAGAGCAGTTCTTC.

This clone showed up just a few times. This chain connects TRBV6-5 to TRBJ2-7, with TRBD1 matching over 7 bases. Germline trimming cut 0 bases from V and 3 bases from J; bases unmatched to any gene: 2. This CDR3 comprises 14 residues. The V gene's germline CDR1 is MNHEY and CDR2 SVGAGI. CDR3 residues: CASSYSTGHYEQYF. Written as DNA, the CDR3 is TGTGCCAGCAGTTACTCGACAGGGCACTACGAGCAGTACTTC.

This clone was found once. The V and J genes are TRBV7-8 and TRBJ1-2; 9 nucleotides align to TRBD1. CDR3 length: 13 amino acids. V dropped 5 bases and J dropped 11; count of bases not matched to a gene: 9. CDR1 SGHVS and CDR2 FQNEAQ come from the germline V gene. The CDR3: CASSQDRGIQYTF. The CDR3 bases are TGTGCCAGCAGCCAGGACAGGGGAATTCAATACACCTTC.

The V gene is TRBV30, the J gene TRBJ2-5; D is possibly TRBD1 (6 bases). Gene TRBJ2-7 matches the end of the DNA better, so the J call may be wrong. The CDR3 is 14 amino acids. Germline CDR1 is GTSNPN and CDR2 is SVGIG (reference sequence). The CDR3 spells CAWSKDSRTYEQYF. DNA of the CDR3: TGTGCCTGGAGTAAGGACAGTAGGACCTACGAGCAGTACTTC.

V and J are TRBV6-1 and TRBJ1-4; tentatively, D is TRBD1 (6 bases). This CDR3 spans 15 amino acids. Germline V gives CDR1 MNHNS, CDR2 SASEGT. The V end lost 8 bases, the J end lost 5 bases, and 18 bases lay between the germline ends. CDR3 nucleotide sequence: TGTGCCAGCTCAATGATCCCCCAGGGGAATGAAAAACTGTTTTTT. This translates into CASSMIPQGNEKLFF.

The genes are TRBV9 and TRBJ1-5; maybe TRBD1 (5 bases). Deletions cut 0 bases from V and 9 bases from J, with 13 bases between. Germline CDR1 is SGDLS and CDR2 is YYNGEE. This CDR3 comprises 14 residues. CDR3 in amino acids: CASSVDWGGRPQHF. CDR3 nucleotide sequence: TGTGCCAGCAGCGTAGATTGGGGGGGTAGGCCCCAGCATTTT.

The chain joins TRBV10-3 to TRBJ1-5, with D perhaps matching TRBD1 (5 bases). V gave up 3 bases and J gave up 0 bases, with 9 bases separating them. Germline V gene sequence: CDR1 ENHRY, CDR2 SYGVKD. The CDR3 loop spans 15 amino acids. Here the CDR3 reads CAISESTDSNQPQHF. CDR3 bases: TGTGCCATCAGTGAATCGACAGATAGCAATCAGCCCCAGCATTTT.

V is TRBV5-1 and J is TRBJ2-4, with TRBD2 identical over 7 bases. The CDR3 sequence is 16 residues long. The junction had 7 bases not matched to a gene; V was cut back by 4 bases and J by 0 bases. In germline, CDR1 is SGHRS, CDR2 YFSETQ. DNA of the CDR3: TGCGCCAGCAGCCCAGGGACTACTCTAGCCAAAAACATTCAGTACTTC. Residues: CASSPGTTLAKNIQYF.

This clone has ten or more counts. In DNA form, the CDR3 reads TGCGCCAGCAGCTTGGTCTCCGGACTAGCGGCAACCGGGGAGCTGTTTTTT. Translated: CASSLVSGLAATGELFF. The chain has TRBV5-1 and TRBJ2-2, with 10 positions matching TRBD2. J lost 5 bases, V lost 0 bases, and 7 bases had no gene match. Per germline, CDR1 SGHRS and CDR2 YFSETQ. This CDR3 is built from 17 residues.

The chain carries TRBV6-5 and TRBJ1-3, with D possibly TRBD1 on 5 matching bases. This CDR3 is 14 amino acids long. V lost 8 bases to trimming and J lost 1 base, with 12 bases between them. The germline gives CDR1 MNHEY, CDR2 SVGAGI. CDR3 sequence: CASRGRGSGNTIYF. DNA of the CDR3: TGTGCCAGCCGGGGGAGGGGTTCTGGAAACACCATATATTTT.

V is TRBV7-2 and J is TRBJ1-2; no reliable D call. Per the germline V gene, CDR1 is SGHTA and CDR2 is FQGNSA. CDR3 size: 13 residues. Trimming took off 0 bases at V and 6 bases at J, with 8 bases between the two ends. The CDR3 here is CASSLAREDGYTF. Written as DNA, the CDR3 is TGTGCCAGCAGCTTAGCGAGGGAGGATGGCTACACCTTC.

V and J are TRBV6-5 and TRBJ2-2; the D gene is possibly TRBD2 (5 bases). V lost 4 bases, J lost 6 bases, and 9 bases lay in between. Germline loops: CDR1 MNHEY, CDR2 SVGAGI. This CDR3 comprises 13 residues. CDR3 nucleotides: TGTGCCAGCAGTTCCTGGACTTCCGGGGAGCTGTTTTTT. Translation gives CASSSWTSGELFF.